What follows are 21 T cell receptor beta chains derived from one specimen sequenced in a study of cytomegalovirus exposure and HLA in healthy donors. 13 Jbeta primers and 60 Vbeta primers were used for the PCR. Assay: immunoSEQ multiplex PCR; the TCRdb copy retains only in-frame clones and omits some. The profile covers 100,000 to 150,000 clones, with about 82% appearing a single time and over 1% taken by the ten largest. Sequencing input: PBMCs. The source is a boy aged 5-17 years in good health and CMV-seronegative.

The chain has TRBV2 and TRBJ2-1; no firm D call. The CDR3 totals 11 residues. The ends were cut back, 3 bases at V and 12 bases at J, with 9 bases in the middle. The germline gives CDR1 SNHLY, CDR2 FYNNEI. The CDR3 sequence: CASSDTRVQFF. CDR3 DNA: TGTGCCAGCAGTGATACACGGGTGCAGTTCTTC.

J is TRBJ2-7 and V is TRBV20-1; maybe TRBD2 (6 bases). Trimming pared 5 bases from V and 4 bases from J, leaving 9 bases between. This CDR3 has 11 amino acids. Germline-derived CDR1 and CDR2 are DFQATT and SNEGSKA (reference sequence). In DNA, the CDR3 is TGCAGTGCTTCGGGACTGTACGAGCAGTACTTC. Its translation: CSASGLYEQYF.

The rearrangement links TRBV7-9 to TRBJ2-4, with D possibly being TRBD1 (6 bases). Germline V CDR1 and CDR2: SEHNR, FQNEAQ (reference sequence). V lost 5 bases and J lost 6, with 14 bases in between. The CDR3 loop spans 14 amino acids. CDR3 residues: CASSGYREGNIQYF. The CDR3, as DNA: TGTGCCAGCAGCGGATACAGGGAAGGAAACATTCAGTACTTC.

This rearrangement joins TRBV14 to TRBJ2-5; 10 nucleotides line up with TRBD2. This CDR3 has 16 residues. V was clipped by 3 bases and J by 5 bases; unmatched bases: 9. Germline V gene data show CDR1 as SGHDN and CDR2 as FVKESK. In DNA form, the CDR3 reads TGTGCCAGCAGCCATGTACTAGCGGGGCTTTTGGAGACCCAGTACTTC. It specifies CASSHVLAGLLETQYF.

This clone showed up just a few times. The J gene is TRBJ2-7, the V gene TRBV21-1; the table calls TRBD2, which could not be checked here. TRBV21-1 is described as a pseudogene. This CDR3 region has 17 residues. As DNA, the CDR3 is TGTGCCAGCAGCAAAGGGAGGGTAGGGCGGGAGCTTTCCGAGCAGTACTTC. As protein: CASSKGRVGRELSEQYF.

V and J are TRBV12-5 and TRBJ1-1, with 9 bases that match TRBD1. J gave up 10 bases and V 6 bases, and 9 bases lay outside the gene matches. Germline CDR1 reads LGHNT; CDR2 reads FRNRAP. This CDR3 comprises 13 residues. Written as DNA, the CDR3 is TGTGCTAGTGGACCGGGACAGGGAAATGCAGCTTTCTTT. Translated: CASGPGQGNAAFF. Drawing the rest from reference TRBV12-5 and TRBJ1-1, the complete variable domain is DARVTQTPRHKVTEMGQEVTMRCQPILGHNTVFWYRQTMMQGLELLAYFRNRAPLDDSGMPKDRFSAEMPDATLATLKIQPSEPRDSAVYFCASGPGQGNAAFFGQGTRLTVV.

V and J are TRBV11-3 and TRBJ2-1; tentative D call: TRBD2 (6 bases). The CDR3 consists of 13 residues. Germline lookup yields CDR1 SGHNT and CDR2 YENEEA. The V end lost 1 base, the J end lost 10 bases, and 11 bases lay between the germline ends. The CDR3 coding sequence is TGTGCCAGCAGCTTAGCGGGAGATGGAGAGCAGTTCTTC. As protein: CASSLAGDGEQFF.

This clone came up a few times. V is TRBV9 and J is TRBJ1-1; D is perhaps TRBD1 (6 bases). Germline V gene data show CDR1 as SGDLS and CDR2 as YYNGEE. Trimming took 5 bases from V and 0 from J, leaving 14 bases between them. There are 15 residues in the CDR3. CDR3 region: CASSEQGALNTEAFF. CDR3 coding DNA: TGTGCCAGCAGTGAACAGGGAGCCTTGAACACTGAAGCTTTCTTT.

The chain couples TRBV7-9 to TRBJ2-1; TRBD1 is a possible D gene (6 bases). V shed 5 bases and J shed 5 bases, with 7 bases lying between them. Germline values: CDR1 SEHNR, CDR2 FQNEAQ (reference sequence). CDR3 length: 12 residues. In DNA, the CDR3 is TGTGCCAGCAGCCGGACAGACAATGAGCAGTTCTTC. It translates to CASSRTDNEQFF.

The DNA of the CDR3 is TGTGCCAGCAGCCTCACAAGATCCCACAATGAGCAGTTCTTC. Protein: CASSLTRSHNEQFF. This chain connects TRBV7-2 to TRBJ2-1, with no clear D. V was cut by 5 bases and J by 5 bases, with 13 bases left in between. Germline V gene data show CDR1 as SGHTA and CDR2 as FQGNSA. This CDR3 is built from 14 residues.

The chain couples TRBV4-1 to TRBJ2-2; TRBD2 might be the D (6 bases). Per the germline V gene, CDR1 is MGHRA and CDR2 is YSYEKL. This CDR3 has 16 amino acids. The V end was cut by 3 bases, the J end by 4 bases, with 15 bases between. The CDR3 DNA follows: TGCGCCAGCAGCCACCCTGGGACTTTAGCCACCGGGGAGCTGTTTTTT. The encoded protein is CASSHPGTLATGELFF.

V is TRBV5-1 and J is TRBJ2-7; 7 bases are a match to TRBD2. Germline values: CDR1 SGHRS, CDR2 YFSETQ. The V and J ends lost 5 bases and 5 bases, in that order; junction bases with no gene match: 1. The CDR3 has 11 residues. The CDR3 here is CASRGGNEQYF. For the CDR3, the DNA is TGCGCCAGCAGGGGGGGGAACGAGCAGTACTTC.

This clone was counted a single time. The chain uses TRBV5-8 and TRBJ1-4; 7 bases agree with TRBD1. The CDR3 consists of 18 residues. In germline, CDR1 is SGHTS, CDR2 YDEGEE. J was trimmed by 8 bases and V by 0 bases; bases with no gene match: 16. In nucleotides, the CDR3 is TGTGCCAGCAGCTTGGTTCAGGGGAGACAGGGTGTGTCGGAAAAACTGTTTTTT. This codes for CASSLVQGRQGVSEKLFF. The whole variable domain, remainder taken from reference TRBV5-8 and TRBJ1-4, is EAGVTQSPTHLIKTRGQQATLRCSPISGHTSVYWYQQALGLGLQFLLWYDEGEERNRGNFPPRFSGRQFPNYSSELNVNALELEDSALYLCASSLVQGRQGVSEKLFFGSGTQLSVL.

The J gene is TRBJ2-5, the V gene TRBV5-4, with a tentative D call TRBD1 (6 bases). Trimming removed 2 bases at V and 0 bases at J, with 8 bases between. CDR1 is SGHNT, CDR2 YYREEE, per germline (reference sequence). The CDR3 has 14 amino acids. The CDR3 spells CASSFRGNQETQYF. The CDR3 DNA sequence: TGTGCCAGCAGCTTCAGGGGAAACCAAGAGACCCAGTACTTC.

This clone turned up a few times. The V and J genes are TRBV10-3 and TRBJ2-5; 9 bases map to TRBD2. Trimming removed 2 bases from V and 0 bases from J; junction bases left unmatched: 10. Germline V CDR1 and CDR2: ENHRY, SYGVKD. The CDR3 extends over 18 amino acids. The CDR3 DNA follows: TGTGCCATCAGTGAGGGGATGGGTCTAGCGGGAAACCAAGAGACCCAGTACTTC. It codes for CAISEGMGLAGNQETQYF.

The chain combines TRBV28 with TRBJ2-7; 7 nucleotides agree with TRBD1. Germline assignment: CDR1 MDHEN and CDR2 SYDVKM. The length of the CDR3 is 15 residues. V gave up 1 base and J gave up 2 bases; unmatched junction bases: 5. In nucleotides, the CDR3 is TGTGCCAGCAGTTTATTGAGAGGGGGCCCCTACGAGCAGTACTTC. Translation gives CASSLLRGGPYEQYF.

The V call is TRBV2, the J call TRBJ1-2; the match to TRBD1 covers 8 bases. The germline V gene encodes CDR1 SNHLY and CDR2 FYNNEI. V was clipped by 1 base and J by 1 base; unmatched bases: 8. The CDR3 runs 17 residues. The CDR3 loop reads CASSEGDRSSFNYGYTF. The CDR3 region has the DNA TGTGCCAGCAGTGAAGGGGACAGGAGCTCTTTTAACTATGGCTACACCTTC.

This clone was observed a single time. The genes are TRBV29-1 and TRBJ1-1; the D gene is possibly TRBD1 (5 bases). V dropped 7 bases and J dropped 2 bases, with 14 bases sitting between them. Germline CDR1 SQVTM, CDR2 ANQGSEA. The CDR3 is 13 residues long. CDR3 amino acids: CSAEGQGNTEAFF. The CDR3 DNA reads TGCAGCGCCGAAGGCCAGGGTAACACTGAAGCTTTCTTT.

This chain uses TRBV7-2 with TRBJ1-1; D not resolved. Trimming removed 5 bases at V and 1 base at J, with 8 bases between. Germline V gene lookup returns CDR1 SGHTA and CDR2 FQGNSA. The CDR3 contains 13 residues. The CDR3 spells CASSLGRNTEAFF. CDR3 nucleotides: TGTGCCAGCAGCCTAGGGAGGAACACTGAAGCTTTCTTT.

This chain uses TRBV6-1 with TRBJ1-1; 11 bases line up with TRBD1. CDR1 and CDR2 from the germline V gene are MNHNS and SASEGT. V was pared by 7 bases and J by 5 bases, with 3 bases of the junction left unmatched. The CDR3 has 13 residues. CDR3 DNA: TGTGCCAGCATGGGACAGGGGGTAACTGAAGCTTTCTTT. As protein: CASMGQGVTEAFF.

The rearrangement links TRBV30 to TRBJ2-7, with 7 bases fitting TRBD1. V dropped 0 bases and J dropped 0; count of bases not matched to a gene: 2. The V gene's germline CDR1 is GTSNPN and CDR2 SVGIG (reference sequence). The CDR3 is made up of 14 amino acids. The CDR3 spells CAWSVQGVSYEQYF. The CDR3 DNA reads TGTGCCTGGAGTGTCCAGGGGGTCTCCTACGAGCAGTACTTC.